Listed below are T cell receptor beta chains from one sample, sequenced in a study of blood T cell repertoires in COVID-19. Some clones are missing from TCRdb's copy, which holds only in-frame ones; the method was immunoSEQ multiplex PCR. Found here are tens of thousands of clones, over 70% of them singletons; the top ten hold roughly 5.6%. Sequencing was done on a sample of peripheral blood. The receptors come from a man aged 50 or older with active COVID-19. Each CDR3 is given with its conserved first and last residue. A D gene is named only where the DNA matches it firmly. Not all rows give a size; the values are once, few, many and, for expanded clones, a class.

size: .; V: TRBV4-2; D: TRBD2; J: TRBJ2-3; CDR3: CASSQTSGVTDTQYF; DNA: TGTGCCAGCAGTCAGACTAGCGGGGTCACAGATACGCAGTATTTT
size: .; V: TRBV4-1; D: TRBD1; J: TRBJ2-5; CDR3: CASSQEQGAGETQYF; DNA: TGCGCCAGCAGCCAGGAACAGGGGGCCGGTGAGACCCAGTACTTC
size: once; V: TRBV30; D: .; J: TRBJ2-7; CDR3: CAWSVAIAAEQYF; DNA: TGTGCCTGGAGTGTAGCAATCGCGGCAGAGCAGTACTTC
size: .; V: TRBV7-2; D: TRBD1; J: TRBJ2-7; CDR3: CASRLTGGPYEQYF; DNA: TGTGCCAGCAGATTGACAGGGGGCCCCTACGAGCAGTACTTC
size: .; V: TRBV4-1; D: .; J: TRBJ1-6; CDR3: CASRTEGYNSPLHF; DNA: TGCGCCAGTCGGACAGAGGGCTATAATTCACCCCTCCACTTT
size: .; V: TRBV12-5; D: .; J: TRBJ2-5; CDR3: CASGPSGGMETQYF; DNA: TGTGCTAGTGGTCCGAGTGGAGGGATGGAGACCCAGTACTTC
size: .; V: TRBV5-5; D: TRBD2; J: TRBJ2-3; CDR3: CASSLTSETSGGMGTQYF; DNA: TGTGCCAGCAGCTTGACTTCAGAGACTAGCGGGGGGATGGGTACGCAGTATTTT
size: .; V: TRBV9; D: .; J: TRBJ1-6; CDR3: CASSLSGGGNSPLHF; DNA: TGTGCCAGCAGCCTTAGCGGGGGAGGTAATTCACCCCTCCACTTT
size: .; V: TRBV7-8; D: .; J: TRBJ1-1; CDR3: CASGLGGRVNTEAFF; DNA: TGTGCCAGCGGCTTGGGGGGGAGGGTGAACACTGAAGCTTTCTTT
size: .; V: TRBV19; D: TRBD1; J: TRBJ1-2; CDR3: CASSPRTGKDGYTF; DNA: TGTGCCAGTAGCCCAAGGACAGGGAAGGATGGCTACACCTTC
size: .; V: TRBV28; D: .; J: TRBJ2-4; CDR3: CASSPRGQARAKNIQYF; DNA: TGTGCCAGCAGTCCCCGAGGGCAGGCCCGAGCCAAAAACATTCAGTACTTC
size: .; V: TRBV7-6; D: .; J: TRBJ2-1; CDR3: CASSGLERNEQFF; DNA: TGTGCCAGCAGCGGGTTAGAGCGTAATGAGCAGTTCTTC
size: .; V: TRBV19; D: TRBD2; J: TRBJ2-3; CDR3: CASSRMTSGVTDTQYF; DNA: TGTGCCAGTAGTAGAATGACTAGCGGGGTCACAGATACGCAGTATTTT
size: .; V: TRBV5-1; D: TRBD1; J: TRBJ1-1; CDR3: CASSTGQTNTEAFF; DNA: TGCGCCAGCAGCACGGGACAGACGAACACTGAAGCTTTCTTT
size: .; V: TRBV5-4; D: .; J: TRBJ2-3; CDR3: CASSPSTWAPDTQYF; DNA: TGTGCCAGCAGCCCCTCGACATGGGCCCCAGATACGCAGTATTTT
size: once; V: TRBV6-5; D: .; J: TRBJ1-2; CDR3: CASSLTGHGYTF; DNA: TGTGCCAGCAGCCTGACAGGTCATGGCTACACCTTC
size: .; V: TRBV7-3; D: .; J: TRBJ1-2; CDR3: CASSPNPATGLGYTF; DNA: TGTGCCAGCAGCCCCAACCCAGCTACAGGGCTTGGCTACACCTTC
size: .; V: TRBV7-2; D: .; J: TRBJ1-1; CDR3: CASSLRDIEFGTEAFF; DNA: TGTGCCAGCAGCCTACGGGACATAGAATTTGGCACTGAAGCTTTCTTT
size: .; V: TRBV5-1; D: .; J: TRBJ2-1; CDR3: CASSSAAGANEQFF; DNA: TGCGCCAGCAGTAGTGCTGCAGGGGCGAATGAGCAGTTCTTC
size: .; V: TRBV5-1; D: .; J: TRBJ2-6; CDR3: CASSLRGSGANVLTF; DNA: TGCGCCAGCAGCCTCAGGGGATCCGGGGCCAACGTCCTGACTTTC
size: .; V: TRBV18; D: .; J: TRBJ2-2; CDR3: CASSPEGLNTGELFF; DNA: TGTGCCAGCTCACCGGAGGGTCTTAACACCGGGGAGCTGTTTTTT
size: .; V: TRBV18; D: .; J: TRBJ2-5; CDR3: CASSPSRELETQYF; DNA: TGTGCCAGCTCACCCTCCCGGGAGCTGGAGACCCAGTACTTC
size: .; V: TRBV5-4; D: TRBD2; J: TRBJ2-5; CDR3: CASSLVGLSQETQYF; DNA: TGTGCCAGCAGCCTGGTGGGACTATCTCAAGAGACCCAGTACTTC
size: .; V: TRBV7-6; D: TRBD1; J: TRBJ1-1; CDR3: CASSHRQGEAFF; DNA: TGTGCCAGCAGCCATCGACAGGGCGAGGCTTTCTTT
size: once; V: TRBV18; D: .; J: TRBJ2-1; CDR3: CASSPGRYNEQFF; DNA: TGTGCCAGCTCACCAGGGCGTTACAATGAGCAGTTCTTC